Listed below are T cell receptor beta chains from one sample, sequenced in a study of cytomegalovirus exposure and HLA in healthy donors. Method: immunoSEQ multiplex PCR; TCRdb's copy keeps in-frame clones and lacks some. The sample carries over 130,000 clones, about four fifths recorded once. Sample: PBMCs. Every receptor here comes from a middle-aged woman in good health and CMV-seropositive. The CDR3 runs from the conserved cysteine through the conserved F or W. A D gene is named only where the DNA matches it firmly. The size of a clone is reported for some rows only, either as once, few or many, or as a class for expanded clones.

d_call	clone_size	v_call	j_call	cdr3_aa	cdr3_nt
TRBD2	-	TRBV7-8	TRBJ2-5	CASSVRAGGETQYF	TGTGCCAGCAGCGTCAGGGCCGGGGGGGAGACCCAGTACTTC
-	-	TRBV19	TRBJ2-2	CASSLRLKHTGELFF	TGTGCCAGTAGTTTAAGACTAAAACATACCGGGGAGCTGTTTTTT
-	-	TRBV19	TRBJ2-1	CASSLGLSYNEQFF	TGTGCCAGTAGCCTGGGACTCTCCTACAATGAGCAGTTCTTC
-	-	TRBV11-2	TRBJ2-1	CASSLAYNEQFF	TGTGCCAGCAGCTTAGCTTACAATGAGCAGTTCTTC
-	-	TRBV5-5	TRBJ2-1	CASSLSFEQFF	TGTGCCAGCAGCCTTAGTTTTGAGCAGTTCTTC
-	-	TRBV28	TRBJ2-3	CASSLVGRVADTQYF	TGTGCCAGCAGTTTAGTCGGCAGGGTCGCAGATACGCAGTATTTT
-	-	TRBV11-2	TRBJ2-1	CASSLILDYEQFF	TGTGCCAGCAGCCTAATACTTGATTATGAGCAGTTCTTC
TRBD2	-	TRBV7-2	TRBJ2-7	CASSVGTSGPIYEQYF	TGTGCCAGCAGCGTCGGGACTAGCGGCCCTATATACGAGCAGTACTTC
-	-	TRBV6-5	TRBJ1-1	CASSERSGETEAFF	TGTGCCAGCAGTGAAAGGTCAGGGGAGACTGAAGCTTTCTTT
-	-	TRBV5-1	TRBJ1-2	CASSFETEYGYTF	TGCGCCAGCAGCTTCGAGACAGAATATGGCTACACCTTC
TRBD2	once	TRBV29-1	TRBJ2-1	CSVEIRLVTSGINEQFF	TGCAGCGTTGAAATTAGGTTAGTCACTAGCGGTATCAATGAGCAGTTCTTC
-	-	TRBV5-6	TRBJ1-3	CASSSPGSGNTIYF	TGTGCCAGCAGCTCGCCGGGATCTGGAAACACCATATATTTT
TRBD1	-	TRBV7-9	TRBJ1-1	CASSPTGGTEAFF	TGTGCCAGCAGTCCTACAGGGGGAACTGAAGCTTTCTTT
-	-	TRBV19	TRBJ1-2	CASSTGVEVGYTF	TGTGCCAGTAGTACAGGGGTAGAAGTTGGCTACACCTTC
TRBD2	-	TRBV7-9	TRBJ2-1	CASSPAGGPYNEQFF	TGTGCCAGCAGCCCCGCGGGAGGGCCGTACAATGAGCAGTTCTTC
-	once	TRBV6-6	TRBJ2-5	CASSYEFETQYF	TGTGCCAGCAGTTATGAGTTTGAGACCCAGTACTTC
-	-	TRBV5-1	TRBJ2-2	CASKPGDTGELFF	TGCGCCAGCAAGCCCGGGGACACCGGGGAGCTGTTTTTT
-	-	TRBV4-1	TRBJ2-7	CASSWSPGRYEQYF	TGCGCCAGCAGTTGGTCGCCGGGAAGGTACGAGCAGTACTTC
-	-	TRBV6-5	TRBJ2-7	CASSSGFRAPYEQYF	TGTGCCAGCAGTTCAGGGTTTAGGGCCCCCTACGAGCAGTACTTC
-	-	TRBV9	TRBJ1-4	CASSGDSSTNEKLFF	TGTGCCAGCAGCGGGGACTCATCAACTAATGAAAAACTGTTTTTT
TRBD1	-	TRBV5-1	TRBJ1-1	CASSGTGDTEAFF	TGCGCCAGCAGCGGGACAGGGGACACTGAAGCTTTCTTT
-	once	TRBV7-8	TRBJ2-5	CASTEGVFETQYF	TGTGCCAGCACAGAGGGGGTTTTTGAGACCCAGTACTTC
-	once	TRBV7-2	TRBJ2-7	CASSLALAEYYEQYF	TGTGCCAGCAGCTTAGCGCTAGCCGAATACTACGAGCAGTACTTC